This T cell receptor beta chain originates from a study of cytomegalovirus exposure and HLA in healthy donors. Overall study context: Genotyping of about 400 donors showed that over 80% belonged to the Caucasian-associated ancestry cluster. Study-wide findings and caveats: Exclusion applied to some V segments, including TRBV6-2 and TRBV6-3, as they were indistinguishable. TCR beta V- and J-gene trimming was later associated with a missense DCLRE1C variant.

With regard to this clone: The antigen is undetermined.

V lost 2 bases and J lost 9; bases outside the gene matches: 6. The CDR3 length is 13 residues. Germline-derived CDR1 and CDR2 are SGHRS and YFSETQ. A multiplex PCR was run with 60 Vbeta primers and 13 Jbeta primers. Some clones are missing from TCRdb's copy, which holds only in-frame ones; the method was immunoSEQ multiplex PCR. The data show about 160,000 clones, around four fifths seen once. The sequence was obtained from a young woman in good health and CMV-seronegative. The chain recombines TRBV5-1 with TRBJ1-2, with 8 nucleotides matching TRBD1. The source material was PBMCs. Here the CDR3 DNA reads TGCGCCAGCAGCTTCCGGACAGGGAGCAGCTACACCTTC. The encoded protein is CASSFRTGSSYTF.